This TCR beta chain was obtained from a study of graft-versus-host responses after intestinal transplantation (dated by TCRdb to about 2021). Regarding the study in general: The transplants that recipients got were multivisceral, liver-intestinal, or isolated intestinal. All recipients received anti-thymocyte globulin induction followed by maintenance tacrolimus and steroids for approximately 3 years. After intestinal transplantation, graft-versus-host and host-versus-graft alloreactive T cell clones were followed in the graft, circulation and bone marrow using bulk TCR-beta CDR3 sequencing. To identify alloreactive clones, pre-transplant mixed lymphocyte reaction products were sequenced and then compared with unstimulated pre-transplant donor and recipient T cells. The cohort enrolled about two dozen intestinal transplant recipients, one of whom was a retransplant, and a few patients without pretransplant specimens were excluded. Donor T cell macrochimerism was defined as a peak of at least 4% donor T cells among recipient peripheral blood mononuclear cells. Rather than going through the commercial service, samples from a few later patients were sequenced in-house on an Illumina MiSeq and processed with MiXCR. Results the study describes overall, beyond this receptor: Early after transplant, peak levels of circulating GvH clones were found to be associated with declines in HvG clones. The conclusions were limited by the relatively low number and heterogeneity of the intestinal transplant patients. GvH clones were detected in recipient bone marrow, and some appeared earlier in ileal mucosa or blood, consistent with an intestinal mucosal origin. High GvH to HvG T cell clonal ratios were observed in the allografts of patients with donor T cell macrochimerism.

The V and J ends are trimmed by 4 bases and 14 bases, leaving 16 bases between them. There are 12 amino acids in the CDR3, from cysteine to phenylalanine inclusive. The retained sequence is limited to the CDR3, 36 bases, with the frame set at the first base. In the germline V gene, CDR1 corresponds to SGDLS and CDR2 to YYNGEE. Concerning this clone itself: The clone's antigen remains unknown. No base quality values were provided; no much bigger clone lies one nucleotide off.

The library was built by means of the immunoSEQ multiplex PCR assay. For most patients, high-throughput TCR-beta CDR3 sequencing of genomic DNA was performed by Adaptive Biotechnologies. In the source study's methods: TCR sequencing data were retrieved from Adaptive's ImmunoSEQ software for some 17 patients, whereas three other patients were processed with MiXCR and VDJtools. CDR3 nucleotide sequences shared between donor and recipient were removed because the origin of such sequences could not be assigned. At least 2-fold expansion over unstimulated cells and a minimum CFSE-low frequency of 0.002% (template counts) or 0.001% (read counts) were required for clones to be classified as alloreactive. Clones were considered mappable if detected in sequenced pre-transplant spleen, lymph node, or MLR CFSE-low populations of the donor or recipient. The cumulative frequency of alloreactive clones was calculated as a percentage of all sequences, weighted by copy number. The source is immuneACCESS, and TCRdb retained only in-frame sequences with V and J called. Part of the clones is not carried over; for the studies checked, unresolved V genes explain less than half of this, and the remainder is unexplained. V and J calls and clone size are copied from that table; D and trimming were computed from the DNA. In all, the sample holds over 60,000 clones, and roughly 90% of those were seen once. Together, the top ten hold 6.5% to 7% of the sample.

After transplant, bone marrow was aspirated from the posterior iliac crest or from another site chosen by the physician. The TCR originated in a human patient who received an intestinal transplant, so some T cells may come from the graft donor. The chain was built from TRBV9 and TRBJ2-1; the D gene is perhaps TRBD2, from 5 matching bases. The starting material was bone marrow, obtained around 730 days after intestinal transplantation. The CDR3 here reads CASSLVGTGEFF. The nucleotides are TGTGCCAGCAGCTTAGTCGGCACCGGGGAGTTCTTC.